This T cell receptor beta chain was recorded in a study of blood T cell repertoires in COVID-19. Study information: Whether acute or convalescent, the COVID-19 samples came from the United States, Italy and Spain. PBMCs, B-cell-depleted T cells, or T cells provided the cDNA or gDNA that made up the material.

Authors' processing steps: Reference gene primer amplification yielded estimated nucleated cell counts. Assay used: immunoSEQ multiplex PCR; TCRdb lists only in-frame clones, some missing. V and J calls and clone size are given by that table; D and trimming were obtained from the DNA. Here the sample spans approximately 260,000 clones, around nine tenths being singletons. After removal of 8 bases from V and 4 bases from J, the junction contained 0 bases not matched to a gene. CDR1 and CDR2 (germline): SNHLY, FYNNEI. The CDR3 extends over 12 amino acids. Sequencing was done on a sample of peripheral blood. The receptor's source is a woman in her forties who had recovered from COVID-19. This chain uses TRBV2 with TRBJ1-1, with 11 positions matching TRBD1. The CDR3 is CASGTGGTEAFF. CDR3 coding DNA: TGTGCCAGCGGGACAGGGGGCACTGAAGCTTTCTTT.